This T cell receptor beta chain was captured in a study of Graves' ophthalmopathy and Graves' hyperthyroidism. Whole-study findings and limits: The authors also found most expanded thyroid clonotypes above 0.001 frequency in blood.

RNA transcripts provided the template for amplifying TCR beta CDR3 regions. The library came from an HTBI-primed first-round RT-PCR and a second-round multiplex PCR. One entry per CDR3 protein results from TCRdb running MiXCR on the multiplex PCR reads. The sample has 500,000 to 700,000 distinct CDR3 sequences, approximately 22% seen once. The germline CDR1 and CDR2 sequences are LNHNV and YYDKDF (reference sequence). The CDR3 totals 15 residues. The V end was cut by 7 bases, the J end by 1 base, with 16 bases between. This clonotype was recorded many times. The antigen is unknown. Hyperthyroidism was considered stable when no ophthalmopathy appeared within 18 months of follow-up. Only newly diagnosed hyperthyroidism patients aged 18 to 65, with under 2 months' duration, were enrolled. Ineligible for inclusion were patients with other autoimmune diseases, uncontrolled infections, pregnancy or lactation.

The sample was peripheral blood. The TCR sequence derives from a young woman with stable Graves' hyperthyroidism. Some clones in this sample may be carry-over from other donors' samples. V gene TRBV15 combines with J gene TRBJ1-1, with a possible D match to TRBD1 (5 bases). CDR3 sequence: CATTRPGRTNTEAFF. The CDR3 region has the DNA TGTGCCACCACTCGTCCGGGACGGACGAACACTGAAGCTTTCTTT.